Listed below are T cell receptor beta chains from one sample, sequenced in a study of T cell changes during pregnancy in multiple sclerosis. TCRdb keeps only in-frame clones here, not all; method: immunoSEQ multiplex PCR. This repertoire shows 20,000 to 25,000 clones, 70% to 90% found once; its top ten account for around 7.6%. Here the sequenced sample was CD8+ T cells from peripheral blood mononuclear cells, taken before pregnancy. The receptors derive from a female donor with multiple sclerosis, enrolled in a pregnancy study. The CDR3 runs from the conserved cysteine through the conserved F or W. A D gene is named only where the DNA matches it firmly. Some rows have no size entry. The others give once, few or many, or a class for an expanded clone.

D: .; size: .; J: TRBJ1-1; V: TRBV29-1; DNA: TGCAGCGTTATGAGGTCCCGGACTGAAGCTTTCTTT; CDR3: CSVMRSRTEAFF
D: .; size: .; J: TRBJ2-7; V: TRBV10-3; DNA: TGTGCCATCAGTGAATATCCGGGTCGGGGGGCCCGCTACGAGCAGTACTTC; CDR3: CAISEYPGRGARYEQYF
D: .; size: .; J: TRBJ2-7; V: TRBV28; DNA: TGTGCCAGCAGCTACGGGAGCGAGCAGTACTTC; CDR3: CASSYGSEQYF
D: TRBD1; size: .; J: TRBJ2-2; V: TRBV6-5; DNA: TGTGCCAGCAGTATTACAGGGGACGGCGGGGAGCTGTTTTTT; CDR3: CASSITGDGGELFF
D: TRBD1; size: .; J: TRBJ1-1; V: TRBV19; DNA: TGTGCCAGTAGTATAGATGGGACAGGGGGCCCGAACACTGAAGCTTTCTTT; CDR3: CASSIDGTGGPNTEAFF
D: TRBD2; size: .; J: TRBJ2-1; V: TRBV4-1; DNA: TGCGCCAGCAGCCAAGACGGACTAGCGGGAACTGGGCAGTTCTTC; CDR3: CASSQDGLAGTGQFF
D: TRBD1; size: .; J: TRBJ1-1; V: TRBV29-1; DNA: TGCAGCGTTGTCGGGACAGGAATGAACACTGAAGCTTTCTTT; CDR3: CSVVGTGMNTEAFF
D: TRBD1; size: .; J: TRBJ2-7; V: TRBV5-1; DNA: TGCGCCAGCAGCTTGGGTACTGGGACAGGGCCAAGCTCCTACGAGCAGTACTTC; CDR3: CASSLGTGTGPSSYEQYF
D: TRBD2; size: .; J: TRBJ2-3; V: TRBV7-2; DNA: TGTGCCAGCAGCTTCCCGGGACTACCCGGCACAGATACGCAGTATTTT; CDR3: CASSFPGLPGTDTQYF
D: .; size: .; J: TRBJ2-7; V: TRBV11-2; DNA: TGTGCCAGCAGCTCGCCGGGCCCCGGAGGAGAGCAGTACTTC; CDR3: CASSSPGPGGEQYF
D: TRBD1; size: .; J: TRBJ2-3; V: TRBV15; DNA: TGTGCCACCAGCATAGGACAGGGAATGTATACCGCAGATACGCAGTATTTT; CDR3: CATSIGQGMYTADTQYF
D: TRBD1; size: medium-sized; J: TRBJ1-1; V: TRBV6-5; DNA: TGTGCCAGCAGTCTCGGACAGGGAGGGACTGAAGCTTTCTTT; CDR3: CASSLGQGGTEAFF
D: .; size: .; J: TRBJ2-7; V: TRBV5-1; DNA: TGCGCCAGCAGGCCCACAGGTAAACTCCTTTACGAGCAGTACTTC; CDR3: CASRPTGKLLYEQYF
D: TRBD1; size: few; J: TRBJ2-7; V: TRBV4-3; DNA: TGCGCCAGCAGCTCAAGACAGGGTTTGAACTACGAGCAGTACTTC; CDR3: CASSSRQGLNYEQYF
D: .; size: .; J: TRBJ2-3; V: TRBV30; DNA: TGTGCCTGGAGTACCGGGGAAACAGATACGCAGTATTTT; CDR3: CAWSTGETDTQYF
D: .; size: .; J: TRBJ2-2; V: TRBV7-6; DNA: TGTGCCAGCAGCTTCTCCGGGACTTACCTTAACACCGGGGAGCTGTTTTTT; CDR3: CASSFSGTYLNTGELFF
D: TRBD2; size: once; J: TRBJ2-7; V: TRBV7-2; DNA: TGTGCCAGCACCTTAGCGGGCTCTGCCTACGAGCAGTACTTC; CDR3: CASTLAGSAYEQYF
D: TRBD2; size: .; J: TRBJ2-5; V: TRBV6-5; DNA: TGTGCCAGCAGCCGACTAGCGGGGAGGGGAGAGACCCAGTACTTC; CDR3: CASSRLAGRGETQYF
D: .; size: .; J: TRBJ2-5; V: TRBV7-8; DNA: TGTGCCAGCAGCTTAGGTTCCGGGGAACGGGCCCAGTACTTC; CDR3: CASSLGSGERAQYF
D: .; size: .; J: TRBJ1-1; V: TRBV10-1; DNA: TGCGCCAGCAGTGATGGCCGGCCACGGGGTTTGAACACTGAAGCTTTCTTT; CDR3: CASSDGRPRGLNTEAFF
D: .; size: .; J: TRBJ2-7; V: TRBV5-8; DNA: TGTGCCAGCAGCCCCTCTATCGTCCCCCACGAGCAGTACTTC; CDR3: CASSPSIVPHEQYF
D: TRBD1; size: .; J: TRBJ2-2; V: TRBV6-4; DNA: TGTGCCAGCAGTAACGACAGGGAAAACGGGATAACCGGGGAGCTGTTTTTT; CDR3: CASSNDRENGITGELFF